This T cell receptor (beta chain) stems from a study of OX40 agonist ivuxolimab in advanced cancers. At the level of the whole study: Ivuxolimab was a fully human IgG2 agonistic monoclonal antibody targeting the costimulatory receptor OX40 (CD134). Intravenous ivuxolimab was administered to patients every 2 weeks at six dose levels: 0.01, 0.1, 0.3, 1.5, 3 and 10 mg/kg. Of the 52 patients in dose escalation, some 20 had hepatocellular carcinoma, some 15 had melanoma, 9 had renal cell carcinoma and 9 had head and neck cancer. In the dose-escalation cohort, 75% to 90% of patients were male, and the mean age was roughly 60 years with a range of roughly 20 to 80. Patients were allowed to have had prior anti-PD-1, anti-PD-L1 or anti-CTLA-4 therapy, and approximately 40% of the dose-escalation patients had been treated with checkpoint inhibitors. Partial responses were achieved by three dose-escalation patients, of whom one had hepatocellular carcinoma and two had cutaneous melanoma. The purpose of peripheral TCRbeta sequencing was to test whether ivuxolimab changed TCR sequence diversity and led to clonal T-cell expansion. The paper describes the monotherapy dose-escalation part (N ≈ 49 patients) of the phase I trial of ivuxolimab. What the study reported, not specific to this receptor: The antigen specificity of the peripheral T cells that underwent clonal expansion was not determined. After ivuxolimab, CD8+ T cells had more expanded clones than CD4+ T cells on average. In the 0.1-3.0 mg/kg groups, partial responders were among the patients with the lowest normalized peripheral clonal expansion, particularly in CD8+ T cells. Clonal expansion of both CD4+ and CD8+ blood T cells was observed from baseline to week 6 at doses 0.1 to 3.0 mg/kg. Low levels of normalized T-cell clonal expansion were also seen in some nonresponding patients.

Genomic DNA was isolated from the sorted cells so that the TCRbeta CDR3 region could be sequenced. The immunoSEQ Assay was used for sequencing of TCRbeta CDR3 regions. TCRdb re-hosts the immuneACCESS table, in-frame sequences only. Its copies lack some clones; in the studies checked, an unresolved V gene accounts for under half of them, and the cause for the rest is not known. The sample has about 58,000 clones on record, 88% of them singletons. The top ten clones comprise under 4% of the sample. The CDR3 measures 16 amino acids from cysteine to phenylalanine. Only CDR3 DNA is held: 48 bases, read in frame from base 1. This clone was detected only once. The clone's antigen remains unknown. Base quality data are lacking; no much larger clone is found one base away. Patients with autoimmune disease history or receiving systemic immunosuppression were excluded from the trial. In every dose cohort, peripheral blood was drawn for TCR sequencing at baseline, cycle 4 day 1, and cycle 7 day 1. The samples were drawn from a first-in-human, open-label, multicenter phase I dose-escalation trial of ivuxolimab. Adults with locally advanced or metastatic melanoma, renal cell, hepatocellular, or head and neck squamous cell carcinoma were enrolled in the trial. Before TCR sequencing, CD4+ T cells and CD8+ T cells were sorted from peripheral blood as separate populations.

The sample consisted of CD4+ or CD8+ T cells sorted from blood, taken in a trial of the OX40 agonist ivuxolimab. This receptor was identified in an adult with an advanced solid tumor such as melanoma, head and neck, liver or kidney cancer. The sequence joins TRBV21-1 to TRBJ1-5. TRBV21-1 counts as a pseudogene. DNA sequence: TGTGCCAGCAGCAAAGTGCGGGGGTTTGGCAATCAGCCCCAGCATTTT. Its translation is CASSKVRGFGNQPQHF.